These 21 T cell receptor beta chains share one sample of origin, sequenced in a study of control samples from healthy donors and cancer patients. TCRdb's copy holds only in-frame clones and misses some; the assay was immunoSEQ multiplex PCR. The data show about 220,000 clones, with 85% to 95% seen just once and 1.5% held by the top ten. Sequencing was performed on blood. The source of these receptors is a man in his fifties or sixties in good health.

The rearrangement links TRBV6-5 to TRBJ2-3, with TRBD1 matching over 8 bases. The CDR3 is 13 amino acids. Germline trimming cut 6 bases from V and 4 bases from J; bases unmatched to any gene: 3. Per the germline V gene, CDR1 is MNHEY and CDR2 is SVGAGI. CDR3 bases: TGTGCCAGCAGGACAGGGGCCCCAGATACGCAGTATTTT. Protein product: CASRTGAPDTQYF.

The chain carries TRBV18 and TRBJ1-6; no definite D call. Trimming stripped 2 bases from V and 1 base from J, with 3 bases between. Germline values: CDR1 KGHSH, CDR2 LQKENI. The CDR3 contains 14 residues. This CDR3 reads CASSPGSYNSPLHF. CDR3 coding DNA: TGTGCCAGCTCACCAGGTTCCTATAATTCACCCCTCCACTTT.

This sequence joins TRBV29-1 and TRBJ2-1; TRBD2 matches at 7 bases. The length of the CDR3 is 13 residues. Trimming removed 8 bases from V and 4 bases from J; junction bases left unmatched: 8. CDR1 and CDR2 from the germline V gene are SQVTM and ANQGSEA. The CDR3 is CSLGASGYNEQFF. DNA of the CDR3: TGCAGCCTTGGTGCTAGCGGATACAATGAGCAGTTCTTC.

This rearrangement joins TRBV4-1 to TRBJ1-2, with TRBD1 identical over 7 bases. This CDR3 spans 15 amino acids. Trimming took 5 bases from V and 7 from J; bases not matched to a gene: 13. Germline V CDR1 and CDR2: MGHRA, YSYEKL. For the CDR3, the DNA is TGCGCCAGCAGCGCATCAGAGGGGGCTTGGAGTGGCTACACCTTC. This translates into CASSASEGAWSGYTF.

The chain links TRBV2 to TRBJ1-5, with D unclear. The CDR3 extends over 14 amino acids. The V gene's germline CDR1 is SNHLY and CDR2 FYNNEI. V lost 3 bases, J lost 0 bases, and 6 bases lay in between. Here the CDR3 DNA reads TGTGCCAGCAGTGACCTGAATAGCAATCAGCCCCAGCATTTT. The encoded protein is CASSDLNSNQPQHF.

About this clone: Other DNA sequences in this sample translate to the same CDR3. This sequence joins TRBV28 and TRBJ2-7; D might be TRBD1 (5 bases). This CDR3 has 12 amino acids. Germline V gives CDR1 MDHEN, CDR2 SYDVKM. The V end was cut by 6 bases, the J end by 1 base, with 7 bases between. CDR3 nucleotide sequence: TGTGCCAGCAGCCAGGGATCCTACGAGCAGTACTTC. Protein product: CASSQGSYEQYF.

The chain joins TRBV2 to TRBJ1-3, with D perhaps TRBD1 (6 bases). Germline CDR1 reads SNHLY; CDR2 reads FYNNEI. This CDR3 is built from 14 residues. V lost 2 bases, J lost 4 bases, and 9 bases lay in between. CDR3 loop: CASSEQGYGNTIYF. The CDR3 nucleotides read TGTGCCAGCAGTGAACAGGGGTACGGAAACACCATATATTTT. The variable domain in full, with the rest retrieved from reference TRBV2 and TRBJ1-3, is EPEVTQTPSHQVTQMGQEVILRCVPISNHLYFYWYRQILGQKVEFLVSFYNNEISEKSEIFDDQFSVERPDGSNFTLKIRSTKLEDSAMYFCASSEQGYGNTIYFGEGSWLTVV.

Written as DNA, the CDR3 is TGTGCCAGCAGCGTCGGGACCTCGGAGGGTTATGAGCAGTTCTTC. This translates into CASSVGTSEGYEQFF. The chain employs TRBV9 and TRBJ2-1; D perhaps matches TRBD2 (6 bases). This CDR3 has 15 amino acids. V was trimmed by 2 bases and J by 8 bases, leaving 17 bases between them. Germline values: CDR1 SGDLS, CDR2 YYNGEE.

The V gene is TRBV19, the J gene TRBJ2-7; 9 bases fit TRBD1. This CDR3 is 15 amino acids long. After removal of 5 bases from V and 4 bases from J, the junction contained 9 bases not matched to a gene. Germline-derived CDR1 and CDR2 are LNHDA and SQIVND (reference sequence). CDR3: CASSLGDRELYEQYF. In DNA, the CDR3 is TGTGCCAGTAGTCTGGGGGACAGGGAATTATACGAGCAGTACTTC.

The V gene is TRBV3-1 (or the pseudogene TRBV3-2), the J gene TRBJ2-3, with a tentative D call TRBD2 (6 bases). V dropped 5 bases and J dropped 5 bases, with 11 bases sitting between them. Germline CDR1 LGHDT, CDR2 YNNKEL (reference sequence). This CDR3 comprises 13 residues. In DNA form, the CDR3 reads TGTGCCAGCAGCTTCCTCGGGGGAGATACGCAGTATTTT. This translates into CASSFLGGDTQYF.

This chain connects TRBV6-2 or TRBV6-3 to TRBJ2-1; the D call may be TRBD1 or TRBD2 (5 bases each). Trimming stripped 1 base from V and 10 bases from J, with 20 bases between. Germline V gene sequence: CDR1 MNHEY, CDR2 SVGEGT. The CDR3 covers 16 residues. The CDR3: CASSYLGTREGFEQFF. CDR3 bases: TGTGCCAGCAGTTACTTAGGGACCCGCGAGGGATTCGAGCAGTTCTTC.

This chain connects TRBV5-1 to TRBJ2-3, with 7 nucleotides matching TRBD2. Germline V gene lookup returns CDR1 SGHRS and CDR2 YFSETQ. The junction had 1 base not matched to a gene; V was cut back by 0 bases and J by 0 bases. There are 15 residues in the CDR3. Here the CDR3 reads CASSLVGGSTDTQYF. The CDR3 DNA sequence: TGCGCCAGCAGCTTGGTCGGGGGGAGCACAGATACGCAGTATTTT.

The rearrangement links TRBV5-1 to TRBJ1-3; D gene unclear. This CDR3 spans 15 amino acids. Trimming cost V 2 bases and J 0 bases, with 9 bases left between them. Germline V CDR1 and CDR2: SGHRS, YFSETQ. In nucleotides, the CDR3 is TGCGCCAGCAGCTTCCACAGCAACTCTGGAAACACCATATATTTT. It yields the protein CASSFHSNSGNTIYF. The full variable domain, its missing parts supplied by reference TRBV5-1 and TRBJ1-3, is KAGVTQTPRYLIKTRGQQVTLSCSPISGHRSVSWYQQTPGQGLQFLFEYFSETQRNKGNFPGRFSGRQFSNSRSEMNVSTLELGDSALYLCASSFHSNSGNTIYFGEGSWLTVV.

The chain uses TRBV11-2 and TRBJ2-7; tentative D call: TRBD1 (6 bases). V lost 1 base and J lost 13, with 14 bases in between. CDR1 and CDR2 (germline): SGHAT, FQNNGV. The CDR3 has 12 amino acids. This chain's CDR3 is CASSLVVSGVYV. The CDR3 DNA follows: TGTGCCAGCAGCTTAGTTGTGTCAGGGGTTTACGTC.

The chain is built from TRBV3-1 (or the pseudogene TRBV3-2) and TRBJ2-3, with D maybe TRBD1 (5 bases). Germline assignment: CDR1 LGHDT and CDR2 YNNKEL (reference sequence). The V end was cut by 0 bases, the J end by 0 bases, with 16 bases between. This CDR3 is 18 amino acids long. The CDR3 coding sequence is TGTGCCAGCAGCCAAGATCGTCGGGCAGGGCTTAGCACAGATACGCAGTATTTT. Amino acids: CASSQDRRAGLSTDTQYF.

The rearrangement uses TRBV14 and TRBJ1-6; tentative D call: TRBD1 (6 bases). This CDR3 is built from 14 residues. Trimming took off 3 bases at V and 11 bases at J, with 14 bases between the two ends. Germline V gives CDR1 SGHDN, CDR2 FVKESK. The CDR3 DNA follows: TGTGCCAGCAGCCAGCTTAGGGGGGGGGCACCCCTCCACTTT. Translated, it gives CASSQLRGGAPLHF.

The chain links TRBV7-2 to TRBJ2-1; D may be TRBD1 (6 bases). In germline, CDR1 is SGHTA, CDR2 FQGNSA. The CDR3 contains 14 residues. V dropped 5 bases and J dropped 10 bases, with 18 bases sitting between them. In DNA form, the CDR3 reads TGTGCCAGCAGCGAAGCAGGGGCTAGTGGGGAGCAGTTCTTC. Its translation is CASSEAGASGEQFF.

The genes are TRBV27 and TRBJ2-7, with 10 bases matching TRBD2. In germline, CDR1 is MNHEY, CDR2 SMNVEV (reference sequence). The CDR3 extends over 16 amino acids. V was clipped by 5 bases and J by 3 bases; unmatched bases: 10. CDR3 sequence: CASSPAPSGGNYEQYF. CDR3 in DNA: TGTGCCAGCAGTCCCGCCCCTAGCGGGGGAAACTACGAGCAGTACTTC.

The chain links TRBV18 to TRBJ2-1; TRBD2 agrees at 7 bases. Germline V lookup: CDR1 KGHSH, CDR2 LQKENI. J lost 5 bases, V lost 1 base, and 5 bases had no gene match. The CDR3 contains 15 residues. The CDR3 protein is CASSPRLRGNNEQFF. The CDR3 nucleotides are TGTGCCAGCTCACCACGGTTGCGGGGGAACAATGAGCAGTTCTTC.

V usage is TRBV6-1 and J usage is TRBJ1-5, with TRBD1 as a possible D gene (5 bases). V lost 2 bases and J 6 bases, leaving 11 bases between the germline ends. The CDR3 sequence is 14 residues long. CDR1 MNHNS and CDR2 SASEGT come from the germline V gene. The CDR3 sequence is CASSERRGGQPQHF. DNA for the CDR3: TGTGCCAGCAGTGAACGGAGGGGAGGTCAGCCCCAGCATTTT.

This chain links TRBV14 with TRBJ2-1; D may be TRBD2 (5 bases). V lost 4 bases and J 0 bases, leaving 7 bases between the germline ends. In germline, CDR1 is SGHDN, CDR2 FVKESK. CDR3 length equals 14 residues. The CDR3 is CASSPGSSYNEQFF. The CDR3 DNA sequence: TGTGCCAGCAGCCCGGGAAGCTCCTACAATGAGCAGTTCTTC.